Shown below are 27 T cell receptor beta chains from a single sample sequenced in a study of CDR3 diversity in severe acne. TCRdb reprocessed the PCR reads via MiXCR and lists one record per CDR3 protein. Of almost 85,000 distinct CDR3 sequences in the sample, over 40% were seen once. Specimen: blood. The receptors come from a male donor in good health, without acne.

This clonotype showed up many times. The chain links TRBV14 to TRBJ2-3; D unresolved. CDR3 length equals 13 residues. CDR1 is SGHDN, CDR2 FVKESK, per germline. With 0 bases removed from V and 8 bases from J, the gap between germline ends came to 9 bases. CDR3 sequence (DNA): TGTGCCAGCAGCCAAGATAGCTTAGCTACGCAGTATTTT. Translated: CASSQDSLATQYF. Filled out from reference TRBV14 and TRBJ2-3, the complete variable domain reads EAGVTQFPSHSVIEKGQTVTLRCDPISGHDNLYWYRRVMGKEIKFLLHFVKESKQDESGMPNNRFLAERTGGTYSTLKVQPAELEDSGVYFCASSQDSLATQYFGPGTRLTVL.

CDR3 DNA sequence: TGTGCCAGCAGCTTACTAGCGGGAGCGTCCGTGGCTACGCAGTATTTT. This sequence encodes CASSLLAGASVATQYF. The chain recombines TRBV7-9 with TRBJ2-3; 10 nucleotides align to TRBD2. With 2 bases clipped from V and 8 bases from J, the junction kept 10 bases outside the gene matches. The V gene's germline CDR1 is SEHNR and CDR2 FQNEAQ (reference sequence). This CDR3 region has 16 residues.

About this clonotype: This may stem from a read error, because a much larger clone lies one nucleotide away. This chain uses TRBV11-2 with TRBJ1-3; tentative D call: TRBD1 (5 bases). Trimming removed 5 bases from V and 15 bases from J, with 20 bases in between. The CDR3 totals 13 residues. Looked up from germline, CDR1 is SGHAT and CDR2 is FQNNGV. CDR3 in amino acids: CASSPLETGAEYF. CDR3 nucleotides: TGTGCCAGCAGCCCGCTGGAGACCGGGGCAGAATATTTT. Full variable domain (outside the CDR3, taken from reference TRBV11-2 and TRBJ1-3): EAGVAQSPRYKIIEKRQSVAFWCNPISGHATLYWYQQILGQGPKLLIQFQNNGVVDDSQLPKDRFSAERLKGVDSTLKIQPAKLEDSAVYLCASSPLETGAEYFGEGSWLTVV.

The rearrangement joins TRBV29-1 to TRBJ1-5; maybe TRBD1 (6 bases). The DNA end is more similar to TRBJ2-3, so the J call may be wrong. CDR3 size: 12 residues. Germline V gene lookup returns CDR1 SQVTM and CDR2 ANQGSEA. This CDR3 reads CSVAIQGLAQYF. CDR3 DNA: TGCAGCGTTGCTATCCAGGGGTTGGCCCAGTATTTT.

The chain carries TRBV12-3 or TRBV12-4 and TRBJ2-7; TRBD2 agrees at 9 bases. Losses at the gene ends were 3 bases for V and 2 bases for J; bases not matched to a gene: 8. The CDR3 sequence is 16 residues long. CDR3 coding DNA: TGTGCCAGCAGTTTGTTCAGCGGGGGGACTACCTACGAGCAGTACTTC. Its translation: CASSLFSGGTTYEQYF.

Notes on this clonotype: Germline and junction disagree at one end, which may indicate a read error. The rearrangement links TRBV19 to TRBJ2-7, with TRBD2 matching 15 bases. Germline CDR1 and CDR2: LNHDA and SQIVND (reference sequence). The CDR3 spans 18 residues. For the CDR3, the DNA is TGCGCCAGCAGCCCCGGACTAGCGGGAGGGTTCACCTCCTACGAGCAGTACTTC. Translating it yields CASSPGLAGGFTSYEQYF.

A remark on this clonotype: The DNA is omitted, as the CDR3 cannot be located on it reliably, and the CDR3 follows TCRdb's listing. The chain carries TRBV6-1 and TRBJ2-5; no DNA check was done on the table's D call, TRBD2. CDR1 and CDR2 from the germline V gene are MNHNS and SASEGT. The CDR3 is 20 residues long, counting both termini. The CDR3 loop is CASSDAGRYGYTFGSGTQYF.

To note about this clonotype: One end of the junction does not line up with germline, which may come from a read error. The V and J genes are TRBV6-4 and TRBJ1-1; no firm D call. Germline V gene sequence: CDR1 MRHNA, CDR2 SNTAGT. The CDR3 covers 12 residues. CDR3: CANSDWGSEASF. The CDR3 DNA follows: TGTGCCAACAGTGACTGGGGATCTGAAGCTTCCTTT.

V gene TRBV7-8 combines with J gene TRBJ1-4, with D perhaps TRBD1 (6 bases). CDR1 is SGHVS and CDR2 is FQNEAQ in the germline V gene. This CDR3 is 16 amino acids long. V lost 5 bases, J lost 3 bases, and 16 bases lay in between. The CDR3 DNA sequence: TGTGCCAGCAGCCCTCGGGGGGCCGGATCTAATGAAAAACTGTTTTTT. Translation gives CASSPRGAGSNEKLFF.

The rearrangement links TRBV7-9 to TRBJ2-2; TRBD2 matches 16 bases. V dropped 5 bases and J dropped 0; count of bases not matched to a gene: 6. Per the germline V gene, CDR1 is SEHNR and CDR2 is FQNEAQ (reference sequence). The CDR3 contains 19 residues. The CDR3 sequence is CASSAPGTSGRANTGELFF. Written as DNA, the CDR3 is TGTGCCAGCAGCGCCCCCGGGACTAGCGGGAGGGCGAACACCGGGGAGCTGTTTTTT. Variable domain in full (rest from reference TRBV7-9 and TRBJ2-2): DTGVSQNPRHKITKRGQNVTFRCDPISEHNRLYWYRQTLGQGPEFLTYFQNEAQLEKSRLLSDRFSAERPKGSFSTLEIQRTEQGDSAMYLCASSAPGTSGRANTGELFFGEGSRLTVL.

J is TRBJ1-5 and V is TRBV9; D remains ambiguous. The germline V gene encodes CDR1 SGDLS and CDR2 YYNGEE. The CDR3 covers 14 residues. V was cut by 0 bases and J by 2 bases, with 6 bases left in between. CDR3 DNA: TGTGCCAGCAGCGTAGATTGGGGCAATCAGCCCCAGCATTTT. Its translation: CASSVDWGNQPQHF.

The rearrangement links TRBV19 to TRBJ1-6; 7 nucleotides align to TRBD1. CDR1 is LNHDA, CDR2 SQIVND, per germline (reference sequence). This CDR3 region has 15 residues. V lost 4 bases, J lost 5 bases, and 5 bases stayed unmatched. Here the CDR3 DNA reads TGTGCCAGTAGTAGCCGCGGGACAGATAATTCACCCCTCCACTTT. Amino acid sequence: CASSSRGTDNSPLHF.

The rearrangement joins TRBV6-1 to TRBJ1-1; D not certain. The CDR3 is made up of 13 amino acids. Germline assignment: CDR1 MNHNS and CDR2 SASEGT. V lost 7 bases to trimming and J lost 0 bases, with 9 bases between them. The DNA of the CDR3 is TGTGCCAGCACCCGAGGAGTGAACACTGAAGCTTTCTTT. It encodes CASTRGVNTEAFF.

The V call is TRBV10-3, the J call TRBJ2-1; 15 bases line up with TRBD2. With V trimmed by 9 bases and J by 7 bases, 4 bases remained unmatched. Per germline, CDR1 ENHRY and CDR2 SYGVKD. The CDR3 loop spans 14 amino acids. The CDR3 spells CAIGTSGGRNEQFF. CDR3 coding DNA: TGTGCCATAGGGACTAGCGGGGGGCGGAATGAGCAGTTCTTC.

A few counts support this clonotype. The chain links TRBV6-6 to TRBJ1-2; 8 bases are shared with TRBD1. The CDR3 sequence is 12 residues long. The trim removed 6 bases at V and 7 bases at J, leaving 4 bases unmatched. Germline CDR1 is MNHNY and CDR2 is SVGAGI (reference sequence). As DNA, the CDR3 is TGTGCCAGCAGCCCCAGGGGGCTTGGCTACACCTTC. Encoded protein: CASSPRGLGYTF.

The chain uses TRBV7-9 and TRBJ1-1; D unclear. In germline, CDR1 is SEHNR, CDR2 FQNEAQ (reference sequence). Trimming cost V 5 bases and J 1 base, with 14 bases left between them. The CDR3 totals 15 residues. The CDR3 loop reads CASSRPGRANTEAFF. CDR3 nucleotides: TGTGCCAGCAGCCGCCCGGGTAGGGCGAACACTGAAGCTTTCTTT. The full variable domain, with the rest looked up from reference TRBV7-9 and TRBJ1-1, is DTGVSQNPRHKITKRGQNVTFRCDPISEHNRLYWYRQTLGQGPEFLTYFQNEAQLEKSRLLSDRFSAERPKGSFSTLEIQRTEQGDSAMYLCASSRPGRANTEAFFGQGTRLTVV.

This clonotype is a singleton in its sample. CDR3 amino acids: CASSPGGRLYGSEAFF. In DNA, the CDR3 is TGTGCCAGCAGCCCGGGGGGCCGGCTCTACGGCTCTGAAGCTTTCTTT. The chain combines TRBV5-6 with TRBJ1-1; a possible D gene is TRBD1 (6 bases). This CDR3 spans 16 amino acids. The germline CDR1 and CDR2 sequences are SGHDT and YYEEEE. V dropped 4 bases and J dropped 6 bases, with 22 bases sitting between them.

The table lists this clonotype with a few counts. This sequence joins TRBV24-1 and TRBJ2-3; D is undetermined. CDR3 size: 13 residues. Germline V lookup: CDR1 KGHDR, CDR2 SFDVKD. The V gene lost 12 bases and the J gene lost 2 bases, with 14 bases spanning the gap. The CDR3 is CAVSRTNTDTQYF. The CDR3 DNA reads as TGTGCCGTCTCTCGGACGAACACAGATACGCAGTATTTT.

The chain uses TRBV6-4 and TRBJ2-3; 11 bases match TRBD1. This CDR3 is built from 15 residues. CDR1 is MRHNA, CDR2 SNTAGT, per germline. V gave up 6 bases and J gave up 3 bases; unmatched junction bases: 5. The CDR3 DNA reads TGTGCCAGCAGACGCGGGACAGGGGGAACAGATACGCAGTATTTT. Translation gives CASRRGTGGTDTQYF.

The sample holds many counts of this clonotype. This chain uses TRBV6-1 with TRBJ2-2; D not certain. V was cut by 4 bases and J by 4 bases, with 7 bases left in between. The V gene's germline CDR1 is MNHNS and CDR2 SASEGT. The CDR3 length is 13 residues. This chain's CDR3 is CASSVRSTGELFF. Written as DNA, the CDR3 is TGTGCCAGCAGTGTAAGGAGCACCGGGGAGCTGTTTTTT.

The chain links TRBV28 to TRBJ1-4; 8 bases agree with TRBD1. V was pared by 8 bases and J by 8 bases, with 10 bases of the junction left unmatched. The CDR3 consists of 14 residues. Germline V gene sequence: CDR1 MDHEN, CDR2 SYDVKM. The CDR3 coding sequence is TGTGCCAGCGCTCTACAGGGGGAGATGGAAAAACTGTTTTTT. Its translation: CASALQGEMEKLFF.

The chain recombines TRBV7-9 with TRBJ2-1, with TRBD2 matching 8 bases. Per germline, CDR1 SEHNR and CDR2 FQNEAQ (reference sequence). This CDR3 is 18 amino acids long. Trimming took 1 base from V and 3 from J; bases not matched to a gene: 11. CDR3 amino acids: CASSLVQAGDGYYNEQFF. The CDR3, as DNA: TGTGCCAGCAGCTTAGTGCAAGCGGGAGACGGGTACTACAATGAGCAGTTCTTC.

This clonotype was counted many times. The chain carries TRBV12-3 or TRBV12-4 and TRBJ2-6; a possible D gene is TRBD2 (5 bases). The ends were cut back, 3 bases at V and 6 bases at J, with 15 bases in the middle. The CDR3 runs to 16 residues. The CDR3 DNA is TGTGCCAGCAGTTTTGGGCGGCGGGTGTCGGCCAACGTCCTGACTTTC. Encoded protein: CASSFGRRVSANVLTF.

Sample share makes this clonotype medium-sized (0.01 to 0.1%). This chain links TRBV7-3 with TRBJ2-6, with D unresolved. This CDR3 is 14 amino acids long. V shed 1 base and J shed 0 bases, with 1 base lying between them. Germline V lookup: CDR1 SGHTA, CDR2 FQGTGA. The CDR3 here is CASSLSSGANVLTF. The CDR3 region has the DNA TGTGCCAGCAGCTTAAGCTCTGGGGCCAACGTCCTGACTTTC.

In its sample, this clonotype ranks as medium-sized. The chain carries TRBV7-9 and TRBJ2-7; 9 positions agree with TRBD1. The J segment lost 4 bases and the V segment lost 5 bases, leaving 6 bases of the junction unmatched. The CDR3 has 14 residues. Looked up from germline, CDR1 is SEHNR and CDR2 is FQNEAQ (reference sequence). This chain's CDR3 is CASSPGQGPYEQYF. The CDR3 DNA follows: TGTGCCAGCAGCCCCGGACAGGGGCCATACGAGCAGTACTTC.

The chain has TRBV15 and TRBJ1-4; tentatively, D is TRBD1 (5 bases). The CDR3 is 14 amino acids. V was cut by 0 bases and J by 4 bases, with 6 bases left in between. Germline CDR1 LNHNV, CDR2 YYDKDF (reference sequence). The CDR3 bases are TGTGCCACCAGCAGAGATCAGGGTAATGAAAAACTGTTTTTT. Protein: CATSRDQGNEKLFF.

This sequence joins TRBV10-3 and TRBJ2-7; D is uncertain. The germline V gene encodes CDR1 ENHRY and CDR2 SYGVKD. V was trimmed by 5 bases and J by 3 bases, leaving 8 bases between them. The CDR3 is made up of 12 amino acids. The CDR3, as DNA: TGTGCCATCAGTCCCCTAAACTACGAGCAGTACTTC. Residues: CAISPLNYEQYF.